The 21 T cell receptor beta chains given below trace back to one sample, sequenced in a study of blood T cell repertoires in COVID-19. Sequenced by immunoSEQ multiplex PCR; TCRdb stores in-frame clones only, minus some. Among a few hundred thousand clones listed, roughly 89% were seen once. The sample comprised PBMCs or T cells enriched from blood (not recorded which). These TCRs come from a woman between 50 and 59 years old who had recovered from COVID-19.

This sequence joins TRBV5-1 and TRBJ2-3; the D is unclear. Germline-derived CDR1 and CDR2 are SGHRS and YFSETQ. Trimming shortened V by 5 bases and J by 0 bases, and 7 bases separated the two germline ends. The length of the CDR3 is 13 residues. The chain's CDR3 is CASRSTSTDTQYF. The CDR3 region has the DNA TGCGCCAGCAGGAGTACTAGCACAGATACGCAGTATTTT.

The chain is built from TRBV9 and TRBJ2-2; 8 bases agree with TRBD2. Germline CDR1 is SGDLS and CDR2 is YYNGEE. V lost 1 base and J lost 3; bases outside the gene matches: 5. The CDR3 totals 16 residues. This CDR3 reads CASSVNSGDYTGELFF. DNA for the CDR3: TGTGCCAGCAGCGTAAATAGCGGGGATTACACCGGGGAGCTGTTTTTT.

The chain couples TRBV11-3 to TRBJ2-5; a possible D gene is TRBD2 (6 bases). The germline CDR1 and CDR2 sequences are SGHNT and YENEEA. The germline V and J ends were trimmed by 1 base and 5 bases, with 17 bases remaining between them. The CDR3 runs to 16 residues. CDR3 sequence (DNA): TGTGCCAGCAGCTTAGGGGGCACCTCAGGAGGGGAGACCCAGTACTTC. Protein sequence: CASSLGGTSGGETQYF.

The chain has TRBV7-9 and TRBJ1-6; D is perhaps TRBD1 (5 bases). Looked up from germline, CDR1 is SEHNR and CDR2 is FQNEAQ (reference sequence). This CDR3 spans 13 amino acids. Trimming removed 4 bases at V and 10 bases at J, with 11 bases between. The CDR3 DNA follows: TGTGCCAGCAGCTCGGGCAGGGAATCACCCCTCCACTTT. Translating gives CASSSGRESPLHF.

V gene TRBV19 combines with J gene TRBJ2-6; TRBD1 agrees at 9 bases. J gave up 1 base and V 5 bases, and 6 bases lay outside the gene matches. The germline gives CDR1 LNHDA, CDR2 SQIVND (reference sequence). The CDR3 covers 17 residues. This CDR3 reads CASSARTGASGANVLTF. DNA of the CDR3: TGTGCCAGTAGTGCCCGGACAGGGGCTTCTGGGGCCAACGTCCTGACTTTC.

In this sample, this clone turned up a few times. The rearrangement links TRBV6-2 or TRBV6-3 to TRBJ1-5; 10 nucleotides line up with TRBD1. Germline V gene sequence: CDR1 MNHEY, CDR2 SVGEGT. V was clipped by 6 bases and J by 5 bases; unmatched bases: 7. The CDR3 has 15 amino acids. This chain's CDR3 is CASSIRGTGDQPQHF. The CDR3 DNA reads as TGTGCCAGCAGCATTCGGGGGACAGGGGATCAGCCCCAGCATTTT.

V is TRBV18 and J is TRBJ2-7, with 9 positions matching TRBD1. The CDR3 runs 14 residues. The trim removed 5 bases at V and 3 bases at J, leaving 5 bases unmatched. Germline V gene data show CDR1 as KGHSH and CDR2 as LQKENI. The DNA for the CDR3 is TGTGCCAGCTCATCCGGGACAGGGATCTACGAGCAGTACTTC. Its translation: CASSSGTGIYEQYF. The variable domain in full, with the rest retrieved from reference TRBV18 and TRBJ2-7, is NAGVMQNPRHLVRRRGQEARLRCSPMKGHSHVYWYRQLPEEGLKFMVYLQKENIIDESGMPKERFSAEFPKEGPSILRIQQVVRGDSAAYFCASSSGTGIYEQYFGPGTRLTVT.

This clone has just a few counts. The genes are TRBV30 and TRBJ1-4; D is undetermined. The CDR3 extends over 18 amino acids. V was shortened by 3 bases and J by 7 bases, with 27 bases between the two germline ends. Germline V lookup: CDR1 GTSNPN, CDR2 SVGIG (reference sequence). CDR3 amino acids: CAWSDPPGWSPRGEKLFF. CDR3 sequence (DNA): TGTGCCTGGAGCGATCCTCCGGGATGGTCACCTCGGGGTGAAAAACTGTTTTTT. The full variable domain, completed using reference TRBV30 and TRBJ1-4, is SQTIHQWPATLVQPVGSPLSLECTVEGTSNPNLYWYRQAAGRGLQLLFYSVGIGQISSEVPQNLSASRPQDRQFILSSKKLLLSDSGFYLCAWSDPPGWSPRGEKLFFGSGTQLSVL.

The V gene is TRBV9, the J gene TRBJ2-1; tentatively, D is TRBD2 (6 bases). Germline values: CDR1 SGDLS, CDR2 YYNGEE. This CDR3 has 15 amino acids. V was cut by 4 bases and J by 2 bases, with 13 bases left in between. The CDR3 coding sequence is TGTGCCAGCAGCCCCGATGGAGGGCCCTACAATGAGCAGTTCTTC. Its protein is CASSPDGGPYNEQFF.

The chain carries TRBV18 and TRBJ1-6, with D unresolved. This CDR3 is built from 12 residues. Germline V gene lookup returns CDR1 KGHSH and CDR2 LQKENI. Trimming shortened V by 4 bases and J by 8 bases, and 6 bases separated the two germline ends. This chain's CDR3 is CASSQSDSPLHF. CDR3 coding DNA: TGTGCCAGCTCACAATCAGATTCACCCCTCCACTTT.

The chain uses TRBV7-3 and TRBJ2-5; 12 nucleotides match TRBD2. CDR1 SGHTA and CDR2 FQGTGA come from the germline V gene. CDR3 length: 15 amino acids. Trimming took 6 bases from V and 1 from J; bases not matched to a gene: 3. This CDR3 is CASSRTSGTQETQYF. The CDR3 DNA reads as TGTGCCAGCAGTAGGACTAGCGGGACCCAAGAGACCCAGTACTTC.

This chain joins TRBV28 and TRBJ1-3; 9 bases align to TRBD1. V gave up 6 bases and J gave up 0 bases; unmatched junction bases: 9. CDR1 MDHEN and CDR2 SYDVKM come from the germline V gene. This CDR3 region has 17 residues. This CDR3 is CASRTPRTGASGNTIYF. The CDR3 DNA sequence: TGTGCCAGCAGAACACCGAGGACAGGGGCCTCTGGAAACACCATATATTTT.

The rearrangement links TRBV28 to TRBJ1-5; the D is unclear. Germline CDR1 and CDR2: MDHEN and SYDVKM. Trimming pared 8 bases from V and 0 bases from J, leaving 23 bases between. The CDR3 is 18 residues long. The CDR3 nucleotides are TGTGCCAGCGGATTGACTCCAACCAAGCCTAATAGCAATCAGCCCCAGCATTTT. Amino acid sequence: CASGLTPTKPNSNQPQHF.

This clone has a single count. The chain has TRBV12-2 and TRBJ2-6; the table names TRBD1, a call not compared with the DNA. TRBV12-2 corresponds to a pseudogene. This CDR3 has 18 residues. CDR3 loop: CASRLEHNDRAGANVLTF. The CDR3 DNA follows: TGTGCAAGTCGCTTAGAACATAACGACAGGGCTGGGGCCAACGTCCTGACTTTC.

The chain employs TRBV5-1 and TRBJ1-2; 7 bases map to TRBD1. The CDR3 consists of 15 residues. J was trimmed by 8 bases and V by 4 bases; bases with no gene match: 14. Germline CDR1 SGHRS, CDR2 YFSETQ. CDR3 protein: CASSTRTGRGRGYTF. CDR3 in DNA: TGCGCCAGCAGCACCCGGACAGGAAGGGGTCGGGGCTACACCTTC. The variable domain in full, with the rest retrieved from reference TRBV5-1 and TRBJ1-2, is KAGVTQTPRYLIKTRGQQVTLSCSPISGHRSVSWYQQTPGQGLQFLFEYFSETQRNKGNFPGRFSGRQFSNSRSEMNVSTLELGDSALYLCASSTRTGRGRGYTFGSGTRLTVV.

This clone was observed once. The rearrangement links TRBV28 to TRBJ1-1, with D tentatively TRBD1 (5 bases). The CDR3 spans 14 residues. Trimming removed 1 base from V and 7 bases from J, with 13 bases in between. The V gene's germline CDR1 is MDHEN and CDR2 SYDVKM. CDR3 in amino acids: CASSLFVGGIEAFF. The DNA for the CDR3 is TGTGCCAGCAGTTTATTTGTGGGGGGAATTGAAGCTTTCTTT.

The chain uses TRBV5-1 and TRBJ1-4, with 7 bases aligning to TRBD1. The CDR3 is made up of 14 amino acids. V shed 4 bases, J shed 6 bases, and the junction held 6 bases outside the gene matches. Germline assignment: CDR1 SGHRS and CDR2 YFSETQ. The DNA for the CDR3 is TGCGCCAGCAGCGCTAGACAGGGAGATGAAAAACTGTTTTTT. Its translation is CASSARQGDEKLFF.

V is TRBV5-5 and J is TRBJ2-5, with D possibly matching TRBD2 (6 bases). There are 16 residues in the CDR3. Germline CDR1 and CDR2: SGHKS and YYEKEE (reference sequence). V gave up 4 bases and J gave up 2 bases, with 18 bases separating them. The CDR3 is CASSPFMGTVQETQYF. The DNA of the CDR3 is TGTGCCAGCAGCCCGTTCATGGGGACTGTTCAAGAGACCCAGTACTTC.

The rearrangement joins TRBV4-1 to TRBJ2-7, with 11 positions matching TRBD1. Germline CDR1 MGHRA, CDR2 YSYEKL. Trimming took 5 bases from V and 0 from J; bases not matched to a gene: 3. This CDR3 is built from 15 residues. The CDR3 DNA reads as TGCGCCAGCAGCACAGGGACAGGGGGCTCCTACGAGCAGTACTTC. It encodes CASSTGTGGSYEQYF.

This chain joins TRBV6-2 or TRBV6-3 and TRBJ1-2, with 7 nucleotides matching TRBD1. The CDR3 consists of 13 residues. Germline CDR1 MNHEY, CDR2 SVGEGT. Germline trimming cut 5 bases from V and 3 bases from J; bases unmatched to any gene: 3. The CDR3 sequence is CASSDTGDYGYTF. In nucleotides, the CDR3 is TGTGCCAGCAGTGACACAGGGGACTATGGCTACACCTTC.

The chain joins TRBV14 to TRBJ1-2, with D possibly matching TRBD1 (6 bases). Germline CDR1 reads SGHDN; CDR2 reads FVKESK. The CDR3 has 15 residues. The V end lost 1 base, the J end lost 2 bases, and 11 bases lay between the germline ends. CDR3 nucleotide sequence: TGTGCCAGCAGCCAAGCTGGGACATCCAACTATGGCTACACCTTC. This translates into CASSQAGTSNYGYTF.